The clone carrying this TCR beta chain was detected ten times or more. It is unclear where the CDR3 begins or ends on the DNA, so no DNA is shown, and the CDR3 is as TCRdb lists it. The CDR3 is 18 amino acids in total, end residues counted. CDR1 and CDR2 from the germline V gene are SGDLS and YYNGEE. The data belong to a study of human T cells and chemical hapten exposure. Time point here: patch test 3, about 24 weeks after DPC sensitization. Treatment in this sample: therapeutic diphenylcyclopropenone sensitization with weekly scalp DPC. TCRdb ran MiXCR on the RACE reads and lists one entry per CDR3 protein. The data contain about 30,000 distinct CDR3 sequences, 5.5% to 6.5% of them seen just once; the ten biggest clones take up about 6%.

The rearrangement links TRBV9 to TRBJ2-2; the D call of TRBD1 is as the table states it, not checked on the DNA. This receptor was taken from a man aged 25-45 years with alopecia areata. Some clones in this sample may be carry-over from other donors' samples. This specimen was whole blood, taken in connection with sensitization to the hapten diphenylcyclopropenone (DPC). The chain's CDR3 is CASSEGTPNTGELFFGFF.